This T cell receptor beta chain was identified during a study of shared clonotypes between healthy human individuals. This clone was observed a handful of times. Antigen: not known. The same CDR3 arises from other DNA sequences in this sample as well. Selected positively for CCR7 and CD45RO-negative, naive CD8 cells excluded terminally differentiated effector memory CD45RA+ cells. Assay used: immunoSEQ multiplex PCR; TCRdb lists only in-frame clones, some missing. The sample includes a few million clones, about 94% of them seen just once. The germline CDR1 and CDR2 sequences are SGHRS and YFSETQ. The CDR3 contains 14 residues. V lost 0 bases, J lost 4 bases, and 2 bases stayed unmatched. Study-level results: Among donors, the sharing of clonotypes was expected to be influenced by sequencing depth.

The TCR sequence derives from a man in his late teens or twenties in good health. Some clones in this sample may be carry-over from other donors' samples. The sample consisted of naive CD8+ T cells from PBMCs. The V and J genes are TRBV5-1 and TRBJ1-1; 8 positions agree with TRBD1. In DNA form, the CDR3 reads TGCGCCAGCAGCTTGGAACAGGGGGGCACTGAAGCTTTCTTT. Amino acids: CASSLEQGGTEAFF.